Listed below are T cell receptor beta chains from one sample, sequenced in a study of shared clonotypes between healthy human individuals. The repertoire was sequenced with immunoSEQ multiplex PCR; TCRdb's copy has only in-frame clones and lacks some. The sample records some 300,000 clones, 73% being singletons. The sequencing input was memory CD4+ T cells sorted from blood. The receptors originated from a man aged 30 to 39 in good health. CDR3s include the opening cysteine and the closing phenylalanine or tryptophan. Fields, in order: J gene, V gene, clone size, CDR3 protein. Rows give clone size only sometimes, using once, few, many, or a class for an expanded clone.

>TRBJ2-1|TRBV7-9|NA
CASSLPVPNNEQFF
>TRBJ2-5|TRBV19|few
CASSISRLETQYF
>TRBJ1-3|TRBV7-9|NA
CASSLAEAGNTIYF
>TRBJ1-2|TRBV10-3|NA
CAINQDLGGYGYTF
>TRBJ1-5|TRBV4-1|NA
CASSQDIWLAQSNSNAQPQHF
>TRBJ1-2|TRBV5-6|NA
CASSWGQGATNYGYTF
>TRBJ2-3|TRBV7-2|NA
CASSLEGAGTDTQYF
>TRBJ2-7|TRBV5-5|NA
CASSLLPVTPAYEQYF
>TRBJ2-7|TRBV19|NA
CASSPRAGGPYEQYF
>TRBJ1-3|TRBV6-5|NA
CASSYSGTTGNTIYF
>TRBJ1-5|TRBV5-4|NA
CASSNLQGLSDQPQHF
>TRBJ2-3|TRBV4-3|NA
CASSQGPSTDTQYF
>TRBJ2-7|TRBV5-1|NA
CASSLGDRDISYEQYF
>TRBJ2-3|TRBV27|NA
CASSPLAGFTDTQYF
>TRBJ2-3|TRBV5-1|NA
CASSLTSGADTQYF
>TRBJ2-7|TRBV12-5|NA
CASGSLKRDESPGSYEQYF
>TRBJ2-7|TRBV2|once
CASISGTGDEQYF
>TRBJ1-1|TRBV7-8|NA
CASSLRAEAFF
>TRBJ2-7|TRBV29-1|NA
CSVGMVGVQYF
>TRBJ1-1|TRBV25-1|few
CASEEGADTEAFF
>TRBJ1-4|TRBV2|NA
CASRRGSLGTNEKLFF
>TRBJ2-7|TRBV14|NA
CASSSLREQYF
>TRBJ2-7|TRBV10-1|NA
CASSPLGRAYEQYF
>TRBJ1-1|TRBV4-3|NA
CASSQEWDGEAFF
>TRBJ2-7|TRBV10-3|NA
CAISEYMAEQYF
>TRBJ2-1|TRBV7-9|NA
CASKRDSSYNEQFF
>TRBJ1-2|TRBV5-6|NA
CASSLGDLRTRYGYTF
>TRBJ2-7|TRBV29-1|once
CSVEREGYEQYF
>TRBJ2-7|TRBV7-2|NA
CASSFPGLAGAF
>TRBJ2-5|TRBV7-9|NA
CASSSVGQGLTLFRETQYF
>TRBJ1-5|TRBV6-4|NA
CASSLTVGNQPQHF
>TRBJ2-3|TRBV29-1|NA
CSTRKLAGVDTQYF
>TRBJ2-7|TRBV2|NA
CASSGYYEQYF
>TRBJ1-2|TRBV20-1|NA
CSRWGDYGYTF
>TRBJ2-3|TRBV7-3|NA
CASSSQPGLRPDTQYF
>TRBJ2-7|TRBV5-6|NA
CASSPRDRSYEQYF
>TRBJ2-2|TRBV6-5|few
CASSYLIAAATGELFF
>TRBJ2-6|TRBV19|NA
CASSIRGTYSGANVLTF
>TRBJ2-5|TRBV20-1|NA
CSAPWETQYF
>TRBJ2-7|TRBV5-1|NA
CASSLGRASYEQYF
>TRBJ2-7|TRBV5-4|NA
CASSLDGYEQYF
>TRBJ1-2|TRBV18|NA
CASSPRSPGGYTF